This T cell receptor beta chain emerged from a study of shared clonotypes between healthy human individuals. CD45RO-negative, CCR7-selected cells formed the naive CD8 fraction, which excluded terminally differentiated effector memory CD45RA+ cells. CDR1 is SGHNT and CDR2 is YENEEA in the germline V gene. Deletions cut 6 bases from V and 0 bases from J, with 21 bases between. This CDR3 spans 18 amino acids. Assay used: immunoSEQ multiplex PCR; TCRdb lists only in-frame clones, some missing. The sample consists of some 2,100,000 clones, more than 85% of them appearing once. The clonotype comes from a man aged 18 to 29 in good health. Some clones in this sample may be carry-over from other donors' samples. The sequenced sample was naive CD8+ T cells from PBMCs. V gene TRBV11-3 combines with J gene TRBJ2-1; no clear D gene. The CDR3 DNA sequence: TGTGCCAGCAGGACCTCGCCTCATCGGCCGAGCTCCTACAATGAGCAGTTCTTC. Its protein product is CASRTSPHRPSSYNEQFF.